These 30 T cell receptor beta chains were all obtained from the same sample, sequenced in a study of cytomegalovirus exposure and HLA in healthy donors. 60 Vbeta and 13 Jbeta primers were used in PCR. TCRdb's table, derived via immunoSEQ multiplex PCR, lists solely in-frame clones and lacks some. The repertoire holds about 130,000 clones, with almost 85% as singletons. Sequences were obtained from PBMCs. These receptors were taken from a boy aged 2 to 10 in good health and CMV-seronegative.

The rearrangement joins TRBV6-6 to TRBJ2-3; no clear D. Germline CDR1 is MNHNY and CDR2 is SVGAGI (reference sequence). This CDR3 is 13 amino acids long. V gave up 1 base and J gave up 6 bases, with 8 bases separating them. CDR3 sequence (DNA): TGTGCCAGCAGTTACTACCAGATGGATACGCAGTATTTT. This gives the protein CASSYYQMDTQYF.

V gene TRBV13 combines with J gene TRBJ2-5; TRBD2 matches 8 bases. CDR3 size: 17 residues. After removal of 5 bases from V and 1 base from J, the junction contained 12 bases not matched to a gene. Per germline, CDR1 PRHDT and CDR2 FYEKMQ (reference sequence). The CDR3 protein is CASSPDGGAPSQETQYF. The CDR3 DNA is TGTGCCAGCAGCCCCGACGGGGGGGCCCCGTCCCAAGAGACCCAGTACTTC.

The chain links TRBV18 to TRBJ1-2; 10 nucleotides match TRBD1. V gave up 3 bases and J gave up 8 bases; unmatched junction bases: 6. CDR3 length equals 14 residues. Per germline, CDR1 KGHSH and CDR2 LQKENI. The chain's CDR3 is CASSPDRGIGGYTF. The CDR3 bases are TGTGCCAGCTCACCGGACAGGGGGATAGGGGGCTACACCTTC. Drawing the rest from reference TRBV18 and TRBJ1-2, the complete variable domain is NAGVMQNPRHLVRRRGQEARLRCSPMKGHSHVYWYRQLPEEGLKFMVYLQKENIIDESGMPKERFSAEFPKEGPSILRIQQVVRGDSAAYFCASSPDRGIGGYTFGSGTRLTVV.

The chain carries TRBV27 and TRBJ2-7; 12 nucleotides match TRBD2. Germline V gene lookup returns CDR1 MNHEY and CDR2 SMNVEV (reference sequence). J lost 4 bases, V lost 6 bases, and 10 bases had no gene match. There are 16 residues in the CDR3. The CDR3 DNA reads as TGTGCCAGCAGCTCTATGACACTAGCGGGAGGTTACGAGCAGTACGTC. Translated: CASSSMTLAGGYEQYV.

This chain connects TRBV4-3 to TRBJ2-1; tentatively, D is TRBD1 (6 bases). Germline-derived CDR1 and CDR2 are LGHNA and YSLEER. V lost 0 bases to trimming and J lost 7 bases, with 13 bases between them. CDR3 length: 15 amino acids. The CDR3 coding sequence is TGCGCCAGCAGCCAAGACAGGGGTACGGGAAATGAGCAGTTCTTC. Amino acid sequence: CASSQDRGTGNEQFF.

V usage is TRBV7-9 and J usage is TRBJ2-1; D is possibly TRBD1 (6 bases). Germline assignment: CDR1 SEHNR and CDR2 FQNEAQ (reference sequence). The CDR3 has 14 amino acids. V shed 4 bases and J shed 10 bases, with 17 bases lying between them. The CDR3 bases are TGTGCCAGCAGCTCCGACCTGGGGGCACTCGAGCAGTTCTTC. It yields the protein CASSSDLGALEQFF.

The chain joins TRBV27 to TRBJ1-1; tentatively, D is TRBD1 (5 bases). The V gene's germline CDR1 is MNHEY and CDR2 SMNVEV (reference sequence). The CDR3 loop spans 14 amino acids. The V end lost 6 bases, the J end lost 1 base, and 12 bases lay between the germline ends. CDR3 DNA: TGTGCCAGCAGGAAGGGGTGGGGGAACACTGAAGCTTTCTTT. Protein sequence: CASRKGWGNTEAFF.

The chain combines TRBV5-1 with TRBJ2-5; 9 bases fit TRBD1. The J call may not be correct, given that the DNA end is closer to TRBJ2-7. The CDR3 is made up of 15 amino acids. Germline V lookup: CDR1 SGHRS, CDR2 YFSETQ. CDR3 in DNA: TGCGCCAGCAACCCGGGACAGGGAACCGCCTACGAGCAGTACTTC. Translated: CASNPGQGTAYEQYF.

This clone was seen more than once but under ten times. The V call is TRBV7-2, the J call TRBJ2-7; TRBD2 matches 10 bases. Unmatched junction bases numbered 5, after V lost 1 base and J lost 5 bases. Germline V gene lookup returns CDR1 SGHTA and CDR2 FQGNSA. The CDR3 totals 15 residues. The CDR3 nucleotides read TGTGCCAGCAGCTTAGAAGCGGGGGGGCCCCACGAGCAGTACTTC. Encoded protein: CASSLEAGGPHEQYF.

CDR3 protein: CASSPFRTDTQYF. The CDR3 coding sequence is TGTGCCAGCTCCCCCTTCCGGACAGATACGCAGTATTTT. This rearrangement joins TRBV6-6 to TRBJ2-3; D remains ambiguous. CDR1 is MNHNY, CDR2 SVGAGI, per germline (reference sequence). This CDR3 has 13 residues. Trimming took off 8 bases at V and 3 bases at J, with 12 bases between the two ends.

CDR3 DNA sequence: TGTGCCTGGAGTGTAGGGACAAGCGATAATCAGCCCCAGCATTTT. Amino acids: CAWSVGTSDNQPQHF. The J gene is TRBJ1-5, the V gene TRBV30; weak D call: TRBD1 (6 bases). This CDR3 spans 15 amino acids. Trimming removed 0 bases at V and 4 bases at J, with 13 bases between. Germline CDR1 reads GTSNPN; CDR2 reads SVGIG (reference sequence).

This chain joins TRBV7-2 and TRBJ2-7; D is unclear. V lost 5 bases and J 1 base, leaving 6 bases between the germline ends. The CDR3 is 12 amino acids. Germline CDR1 SGHTA, CDR2 FQGNSA. In nucleotides, the CDR3 is TGTGCCAGCAGCGCCCAGTCCTACGAGCAGTACTTC. Protein: CASSAQSYEQYF.

Points on this clone: The junction differs from germline at one of its ends, possibly a read error. V gene TRBV7-7 combines with J gene TRBJ2-3, with TRBD2 matching over 16 bases. This CDR3 has 17 residues. Per germline, CDR1 SSHAT and CDR2 FNYEAQ (reference sequence). The CDR3 reads CASSSGTSGGASDTQYF. The CDR3 DNA sequence: TGTGCTAGCAGCTCCGGGACTAGCGGGGGGGCTTCAGATACGCAGTATTTT.

The CDR3: CASPIAEDWDPSTDTQYF. The DNA of the CDR3 is TGTGCCAGCCCGATAGCGGAAGACTGGGACCCCAGCACAGATACGCAGTATTTT. The chain employs TRBV19 and TRBJ2-3; a weak D match, TRBD2 (6 bases). The CDR3 loop spans 18 amino acids. Germline CDR1 reads LNHDA; CDR2 reads SQIVND (reference sequence). Between the trimmed V and J ends, which lost 9 bases and 0 bases, there was a span of 25 bases.

The chain couples TRBV6-1 to TRBJ2-5; the match to TRBD2 covers 8 bases. Trimming at V came to 7 bases and at J to 2 bases, leaving 9 bases not matched to a gene. This CDR3 spans 15 amino acids. The germline CDR1 and CDR2 sequences are MNHNS and SASEGT. Here the CDR3 reads CASTKVAGGQETQYF. CDR3 DNA sequence: TGTGCCAGCACCAAGGTGGCGGGAGGTCAAGAGACCCAGTACTTC.

The CDR3 DNA is TGTGCCAGCAGCCGGAGGACCTCCCCCCACGAGCAGTACGTC. Protein: CASSRRTSPHEQYV. The V call is TRBV5-4, the J call TRBJ2-7; TRBD2 is a possible D gene (5 bases). The CDR3 length is 14 residues. The ends were cut back, 4 bases at V and 5 bases at J, with 16 bases in the middle. Germline CDR1 reads SGHNT; CDR2 reads YYREEE (reference sequence).

The rearrangement uses TRBV7-2 and TRBJ1-2, with 8 bases aligning to TRBD1. The CDR3 is 16 residues long. The V gene's germline CDR1 is SGHTA and CDR2 FQGNSA. Germline trimming cut 5 bases from V and 8 bases from J; bases unmatched to any gene: 16. The CDR3, as DNA: TGTGCCAGCAGCGAAAGGGCCCGGACAGGGAGCTCCGGCTACACCTTC. Its translation: CASSERARTGSSGYTF.

The V gene is TRBV7-9, the J gene TRBJ2-7, with a weak D call TRBD1 (6 bases). Trimming cost V 5 bases and J 3 bases, with 14 bases left between them. Per the germline V gene, CDR1 is SEHNR and CDR2 is FQNEAQ (reference sequence). The CDR3 has 14 residues. The CDR3 spells CASSTSDSVYEQYF. CDR3 sequence (DNA): TGTGCCAGCAGCACCTCGGACAGTGTCTACGAGCAGTACTTC.

The chain carries TRBV5-1 and TRBJ2-2; 15 nucleotides align to TRBD2. The CDR3 sequence is 20 residues long. Germline V gene sequence: CDR1 SGHRS, CDR2 YFSETQ. Trimming removed 2 bases from V and 0 bases from J; junction bases left unmatched: 8. CDR3 loop: CASSLNPGLAGGPNTGELFF. CDR3 in DNA: TGCGCCAGCAGCTTAAACCCGGGACTAGCGGGGGGACCGAACACCGGGGAGCTGTTTTTT.

There are a few counts of this clone. This sequence joins TRBV2 and TRBJ1-1; no clear D gene. Looked up from germline, CDR1 is SNHLY and CDR2 is FYNNEI. Trimming pared 4 bases from V and 8 bases from J, leaving 11 bases between. This CDR3 comprises 12 residues. The CDR3 loop is CASSGLLIEAFF. The CDR3 DNA reads TGTGCCAGCAGTGGACTTCTAATAGAAGCTTTCTTT.

This clone was recorded only once. The chain links TRBV29-1 to TRBJ1-2; tentatively, D is TRBD1 (6 bases). The CDR3 runs 15 residues. CDR1 is SQVTM, CDR2 ANQGSEA, per germline. V was shortened by 3 bases and J by 5 bases, with 19 bases between the two germline ends. CDR3 DNA: TGCAGCGTTGAGCCTCTCATACAGGGTTCGTATGGCTACACCTTC. This codes for CSVEPLIQGSYGYTF. The full variable domain, its missing parts supplied by reference TRBV29-1 and TRBJ1-2, is SAVISQKPSRDICQRGTSLTIQCQVDSQVTMMFWYRQQPGQSLTLIATANQGSEATYESGFVIDKFPISRPNLTFSTLTVSNMSPEDSSIYLCSVEPLIQGSYGYTFGSGTRLTVV.

Comment on this clone: The junction differs from germline at one of its ends, possibly a read error. In DNA, the CDR3 is TGTTCCAGCAGCCCGAAGACAGGGATGAACACTGAAGCTTTCTTT. It is translated as CSSSPKTGMNTEAFF. The chain links TRBV7-9 to TRBJ1-1; 7 bases fit TRBD1. The CDR3 runs to 15 residues. Germline CDR1 is SEHNR and CDR2 is FQNEAQ (reference sequence).

The chain carries TRBV6-5 and TRBJ1-1; D is undetermined. CDR1 and CDR2 (germline): MNHEY, SVGAGI. This CDR3 has 13 residues. Trimming took off 5 bases at V and 0 bases at J, with 7 bases between the two ends. CDR3 nucleotide sequence: TGTGCCAGCAGTCTCACACTGAACACTGAAGCTTTCTTT. Its protein product is CASSLTLNTEAFF.

This clone was counted once. The chain employs TRBV9 and TRBJ2-3, with 10 bases that match TRBD2. The germline gives CDR1 SGDLS, CDR2 YYNGEE. The CDR3 has 22 amino acids. V shed 4 bases and J 0 bases; nucleotides not matched to a gene: 23. In DNA, the CDR3 is TGTGCCAGCAGCCTTAACCCTACTAGCGGGGATCACCGGGGTTCTAGCACAGATACGCAGTATTTT. Its translation: CASSLNPTSGDHRGSSTDTQYF.

V is TRBV18 and J is TRBJ2-1; a weak D match, TRBD1 (5 bases). Germline lookup yields CDR1 KGHSH and CDR2 LQKENI. The CDR3 covers 15 residues. V gave up 0 bases and J gave up 0 bases, with 6 bases separating them. The CDR3 DNA follows: TGTGCCAGCTCACCACCTACAGGCTCCTACAATGAGCAGTTCTTC. It specifies CASSPPTGSYNEQFF.

The chain carries TRBV7-2 and TRBJ1-2, with TRBD1 matching over 7 bases. The CDR3 contains 13 residues. CDR1 and CDR2 (germline): SGHTA, FQGNSA. Losses at the gene ends were 5 bases for V and 6 bases for J; bases not matched to a gene: 6. CDR3 region: CASSRTTGDGYTF. The CDR3 DNA reads TGTGCCAGCAGCCGTACTACAGGGGATGGCTACACCTTC.

This clone came up a few times. This chain joins TRBV6-4 and TRBJ2-3; 7 bases match TRBD2. The CDR3 is made up of 13 amino acids. Germline loops: CDR1 MRHNA, CDR2 SNTAGT. V trimming: 5 bases; J trimming: 7 bases; junction bases outside the gene matches: 6. The CDR3 DNA follows: TGTGCCAGCAGTAGTAGCGGGCCGAATACGCAGTATTTT. It translates to CASSSSGPNTQYF.

As for this clone: Other DNA sequences within the sample encode an identical CDR3. The chain uses TRBV4-1 and TRBJ2-1, with D possibly matching TRBD2 (6 bases). Germline V gene lookup returns CDR1 MGHRA and CDR2 YSYEKL. CDR3 length equals 15 residues. The V end was cut by 1 base, the J end by 5 bases, with 12 bases between. CDR3 sequence (DNA): TGCGCCAGCAGCCAAGTCGGGAGAAAAGACAATGAGCAGTTCTTC. Residues: CASSQVGRKDNEQFF.

CDR3 region: CASSVATPLAGVGEQFF. CDR3 sequence (DNA): TGTGCCAGCAGCGTAGCTACTCCACTAGCGGGAGTCGGCGAGCAGTTCTTC. The chain recombines TRBV9 with TRBJ2-1, with 11 positions matching TRBD2. J lost 10 bases, V lost 0 bases, and 12 bases had no gene match. The CDR3 is 17 amino acids. Germline-derived CDR1 and CDR2 are SGDLS and YYNGEE.

The chain employs TRBV27 and TRBJ2-5, with 9 bases aligning to TRBD2. The ends lost 4 bases at V and 2 bases at J; junction bases unmatched: 8. The CDR3 runs to 16 residues. CDR1 and CDR2 from the germline V gene are MNHEY and SMNVEV (reference sequence). Here the CDR3 DNA reads TGTGCCAGCAGTTCCGAAGCGGGGGGAGGGCAAGAGACCCAGTACTTC. Amino acids: CASSSEAGGGQETQYF.